The present TCR beta chain was sequenced within a study of blood T cell repertoires in COVID-19. Study-level information: PBMCs, B-cell-depleted T cells, or T cells were the source of the cDNA or gDNA that made up the material.

Sequenced by immunoSEQ multiplex PCR; TCRdb stores in-frame clones only, minus some. Here the sample spans around 130,000 clones, around 88% being singletons. CDR3 length equals 13 residues. With 1 base removed from V and 11 bases from J, the gap between germline ends came to 15 bases. The specimen was PBMCs or T cells enriched from blood (not recorded which). The V call is TRBV12-3 or TRBV12-4, the J call TRBJ2-7; tentative D call: TRBD1 (5 bases). The TCR comes from a woman aged 50 to 65 who had recovered from COVID-19. The CDR3 spells CASSLGPATAEYF. The CDR3 nucleotides read TGTGCCAGCAGTTTAGGCCCCGCGACAGCTGAGTACTTC.